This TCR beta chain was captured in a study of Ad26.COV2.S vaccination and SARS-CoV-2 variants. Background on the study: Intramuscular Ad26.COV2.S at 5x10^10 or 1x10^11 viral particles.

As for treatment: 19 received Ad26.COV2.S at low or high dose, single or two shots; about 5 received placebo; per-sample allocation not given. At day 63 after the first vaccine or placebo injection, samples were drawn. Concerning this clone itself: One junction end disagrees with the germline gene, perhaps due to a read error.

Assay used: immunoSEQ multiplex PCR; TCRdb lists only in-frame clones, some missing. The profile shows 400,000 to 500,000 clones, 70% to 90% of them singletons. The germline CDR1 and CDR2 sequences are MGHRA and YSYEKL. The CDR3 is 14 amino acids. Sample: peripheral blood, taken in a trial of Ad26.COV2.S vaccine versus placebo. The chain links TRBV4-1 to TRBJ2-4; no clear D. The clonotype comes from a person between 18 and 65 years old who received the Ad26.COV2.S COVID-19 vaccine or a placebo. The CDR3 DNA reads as TGCGCCAGCAGCCAAGTAGGTTCCAAGAACATTCAGTACTTC. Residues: CASSQVGSKNIQYF.